This T cell receptor beta chain was identified during a study of identical twins. Overall study results and limits: When twins shared out-of-frame alpha sequences, those sequences had excess low generation probability. Surplus twin overlap in beta out-of-frame sequences was less pronounced.

About this clonotype: Antigen: not known.

Healthy Caucasians alone served as donors. cDNA carried unique molecular identifiers, and a universal primer site was added by template switching. TCRdb reanalysed the 5' RACE reads using MiXCR and keeps one entry per CDR3 protein. The table has 1.5 million to 2 million distinct CDR3 sequences, about 31% seen once. V was clipped by 4 bases and J by 4 bases; unmatched bases: 8. This CDR3 region has 15 residues. Germline loops: CDR1 DFQATT, CDR2 SNEGSKA (reference sequence). The sequence was collected from a newborn girl in good health. Sequencing was performed on cord blood. The genes are TRBV20-1 and TRBJ2-7; 12 bases fit TRBD2. CDR3 DNA sequence: TGCAGTGCTACCTCCGCGACTAGCGGGAGTTACGAGCAGTACTTC. Protein: CSATSATSGSYEQYF.